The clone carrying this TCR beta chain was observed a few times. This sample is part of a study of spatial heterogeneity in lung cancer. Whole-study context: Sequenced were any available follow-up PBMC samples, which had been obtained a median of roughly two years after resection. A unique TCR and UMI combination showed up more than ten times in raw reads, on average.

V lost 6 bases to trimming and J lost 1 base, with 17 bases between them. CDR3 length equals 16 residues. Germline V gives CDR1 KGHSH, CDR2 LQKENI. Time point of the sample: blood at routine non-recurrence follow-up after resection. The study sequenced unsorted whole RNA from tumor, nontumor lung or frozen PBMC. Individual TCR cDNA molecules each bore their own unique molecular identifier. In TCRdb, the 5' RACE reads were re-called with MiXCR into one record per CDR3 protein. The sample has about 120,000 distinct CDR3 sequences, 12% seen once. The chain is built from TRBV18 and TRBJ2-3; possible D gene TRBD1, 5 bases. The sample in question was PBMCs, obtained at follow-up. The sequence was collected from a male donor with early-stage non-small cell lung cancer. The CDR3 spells CASSPISAGRTDTQYF. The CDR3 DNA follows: TGTGCCAGCTCCCCCATCAGCGCAGGGCGCACAGATACGCAGTATTTT.